The clone carrying this T cell receptor beta chain was counted a few times. Antigen specificity is unknown. These data belong to a study of cytomegalovirus exposure and HLA in healthy donors. Healthy individuals who donated bone marrow served as the donors. CDR3 length: 14 residues. Germline CDR1 MNHNS, CDR2 SASEGT. Trimming pared 1 base from V and 3 bases from J, leaving 9 bases between. 60 Vbeta and 13 Jbeta primers were used in PCR. Here immunoSEQ multiplex PCR was the method, and the copy in TCRdb shows in-frame clones only, minus some. The sample contains 120,000 to 150,000 clones, around 79% of which appear only once. Regarding the study as a whole: With later analysis, a missense DCLRE1C variant became linked to TCR beta V- and J-gene trimming.

The chain recombines TRBV6-1 with TRBJ1-1; D gene unclear. What was sequenced was PBMCs. The TCR originated in a male donor in good health and CMV-seronegative. CDR3 in amino acids: CASSEGGPYTEAFF. The CDR3 region has the DNA TGTGCCAGCAGTGAAGGCGGGCCGTACACTGAAGCTTTCTTT.